By share of the sample, the clone carrying this TCR beta chain is medium-sized (0.01 to 0.1%). This sample was taken from a study of cytomegalovirus exposure and HLA in healthy donors. Germline CDR1 reads LNHDA; CDR2 reads SQIVND (reference sequence). This CDR3 is 15 amino acids long. V was shortened by 0 bases and J by 5 bases, with 10 bases between the two germline ends. This PCR relied on a set of 60 Vbeta primers and 13 Jbeta primers. Here immunoSEQ multiplex PCR was the method, and the copy in TCRdb shows in-frame clones only, minus some. The data contain about 140,000 clones, over 60% of them seen just once; the ten biggest clones take up 2.5% to 3.5%.

The J gene is TRBJ2-2, the V gene TRBV19, with D perhaps matching TRBD2 (5 bases). The clonotype was recovered from a man between 40 and 49 years old in good health and CMV-seronegative. Specimen: PBMCs. DNA of the CDR3: TGTGCCAGTAGTATAGATGAGGGAAGGACCGGGGAGCTGTTTTTT. Protein sequence: CASSIDEGRTGELFF.